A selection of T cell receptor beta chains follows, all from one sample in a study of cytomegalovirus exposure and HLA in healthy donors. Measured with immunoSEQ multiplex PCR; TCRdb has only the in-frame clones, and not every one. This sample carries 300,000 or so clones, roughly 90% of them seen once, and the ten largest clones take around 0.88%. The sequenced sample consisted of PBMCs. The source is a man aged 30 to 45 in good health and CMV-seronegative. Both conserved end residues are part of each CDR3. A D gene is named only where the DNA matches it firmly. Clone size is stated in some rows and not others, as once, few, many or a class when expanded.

CDR3nt: TGTGCCAGCAGGCCGACATTGAACACTGAAGCTTTCTTT; CDR3aa: CASRPTLNTEAFF; d_gene: NA; j_gene: TRBJ1-1; abundance: NA; v_gene: TRBV2
CDR3nt: TGTGCCAGCAGCCGAGGAAACACCGGGGAGCTGTTTTTT; CDR3aa: CASSRGNTGELFF; d_gene: NA; j_gene: TRBJ2-2; abundance: NA; v_gene: TRBV5-6
CDR3nt: TGTGCCAGCAGTCGGCCCGACAGGGCGCATGGCAACACCATATATTTT; CDR3aa: CASSRPDRAHGNTIYF; d_gene: TRBD1; j_gene: TRBJ1-3; abundance: NA; v_gene: TRBV28
CDR3nt: TGCGCCAGCAGTGGTCTTTCCGGGACAGGGGTAGATACGCAGTATTTT; CDR3aa: CASSGLSGTGVDTQYF; d_gene: TRBD1; j_gene: TRBJ2-3; abundance: NA; v_gene: TRBV10-1
CDR3nt: TGTGCCAGCAGCTTAGCGGGTACAGGGAGCACTGAAGCTTTCTTT; CDR3aa: CASSLAGTGSTEAFF; d_gene: NA; j_gene: TRBJ1-1; abundance: NA; v_gene: TRBV7-9
CDR3nt: TGTGCCAGCAGCTCTGACAGTGATCAAGAGACCCAGTACTTC; CDR3aa: CASSSDSDQETQYF; d_gene: NA; j_gene: TRBJ2-5; abundance: NA; v_gene: TRBV7-9
CDR3nt: TGCGCCAGCAGCCAAGAACTAAAGACGCAGTATTTT; CDR3aa: CASSQELKTQYF; d_gene: NA; j_gene: TRBJ2-3; abundance: NA; v_gene: TRBV4-1
CDR3nt: TGTGCCAGCAGCCGGACTCTGTGGGGCACAGATACGCAGTATTTT; CDR3aa: CASSRTLWGTDTQYF; d_gene: NA; j_gene: TRBJ2-3; abundance: NA; v_gene: TRBV7-9
CDR3nt: TGTGCCAGCAGCTTGTCAGGGGGAGGTACTGAAGCTTTCTTT; CDR3aa: CASSLSGGGTEAFF; d_gene: TRBD1; j_gene: TRBJ1-1; abundance: NA; v_gene: TRBV7-9
CDR3nt: TGTGCCAGTAGTTCAGGACAGGGATTCCACGAGCAGTACTTC; CDR3aa: CASSSGQGFHEQYF; d_gene: TRBD1; j_gene: TRBJ2-7; abundance: NA; v_gene: TRBV19
CDR3nt: TGTGCCAGCAGCTTTAGCTCTGGGGCCAACGTCCTGACTTTC; CDR3aa: CASSFSSGANVLTF; d_gene: NA; j_gene: TRBJ2-6; abundance: NA; v_gene: TRBV5-8
CDR3nt: TGTGCCAGCAGCTTAGGGAGAACAGGGTTGGGCGACACTGAAGCTTTCTTT; CDR3aa: CASSLGRTGLGDTEAFF; d_gene: NA; j_gene: TRBJ1-1; abundance: NA; v_gene: TRBV7-9
CDR3nt: TGTGCCAGCAGCTTGTGGGACAGGTTCCACGAGCAGTACTTC; CDR3aa: CASSLWDRFHEQYF; d_gene: TRBD1; j_gene: TRBJ2-7; abundance: NA; v_gene: TRBV5-6
CDR3nt: TGCGCCAGCAGCCAACATCCCGGGACAGGCGACAATGAGCAGTTCTTC; CDR3aa: CASSQHPGTGDNEQFF; d_gene: TRBD1; j_gene: TRBJ2-1; abundance: NA; v_gene: TRBV4-1
CDR3nt: TGCGCCAGCATCAAGATCCCGGGACAGGGCATCACTGAAGCTTTCTTT; CDR3aa: CASIKIPGQGITEAFF; d_gene: TRBD1; j_gene: TRBJ1-1; abundance: NA; v_gene: TRBV5-1
CDR3nt: TGTGCCAGCAGCCCCGCGGGGGGGTCGTGGCCCCAGCATTTT; CDR3aa: CASSPAGGSWPQHF; d_gene: NA; j_gene: TRBJ1-5; abundance: NA; v_gene: TRBV11-2
CDR3nt: TGCGCCAGCAGCCCGTTTAGGGGATGGAGTGAGCAGTACTTC; CDR3aa: CASSPFRGWSEQYF; d_gene: NA; j_gene: TRBJ2-7; abundance: NA; v_gene: TRBV4-3
CDR3nt: TGTGCCAGTAGCTGGGCCTCTTTGGGCACTGAAGCTTTCTTT; CDR3aa: CASSWASLGTEAFF; d_gene: NA; j_gene: TRBJ1-1; abundance: many; v_gene: TRBV19
CDR3nt: TGTGCCAGCCCCGGGACAGGCCCCGAGGGCTACACCTTC; CDR3aa: CASPGTGPEGYTF; d_gene: TRBD1; j_gene: TRBJ1-2; abundance: few; v_gene: TRBV6-1
CDR3nt: TGTGCCAGTAGTATCCGTGGGCTTATGAACACTGAAGCTTTCTTT; CDR3aa: CASSIRGLMNTEAFF; d_gene: NA; j_gene: TRBJ1-1; abundance: NA; v_gene: TRBV19
CDR3nt: TGTGCCAGCAGCACCACAGGGGGCGCAGAGACCCAGTACTTC; CDR3aa: CASSTTGGAETQYF; d_gene: TRBD1; j_gene: TRBJ2-5; abundance: NA; v_gene: TRBV11-2
CDR3nt: TGTGCCAGCAGCCTTAAGACAGGGTACGAGCAGTACTTC; CDR3aa: CASSLKTGYEQYF; d_gene: TRBD1; j_gene: TRBJ2-7; abundance: NA; v_gene: TRBV11-2
CDR3nt: TGTGCCAGCAGCTTAGGGGCCAGGGGGCTTGAGCAGTACTTC; CDR3aa: CASSLGARGLEQYF; d_gene: TRBD1; j_gene: TRBJ2-7; abundance: NA; v_gene: TRBV7-9
CDR3nt: TGCGCCAGCAGCTCCGGGACAGGGAGAGAGACCCAGTACTTC; CDR3aa: CASSSGTGRETQYF; d_gene: TRBD1; j_gene: TRBJ2-5; abundance: NA; v_gene: TRBV5-1
CDR3nt: TGTGCCAGCTCTAGTGGATACGAGCAGTACTTC; CDR3aa: CASSSGYEQYF; d_gene: NA; j_gene: TRBJ2-7; abundance: NA; v_gene: TRBV11-2
CDR3nt: TGTGCCAGCACCCCCGGCGGGGGCCAACAAGAGACCCAGTACTTC; CDR3aa: CASTPGGGQQETQYF; d_gene: NA; j_gene: TRBJ2-5; abundance: NA; v_gene: TRBV11-2
CDR3nt: TGTGCCAGCAGCTCCATCCCACCGGATGAGCAGTTCTTC; CDR3aa: CASSSIPPDEQFF; d_gene: NA; j_gene: TRBJ2-1; abundance: NA; v_gene: TRBV7-9
CDR3nt: TGTGCCAGCAGTTACGGGTGGGCAGGTACTGAAGCTTTCTTT; CDR3aa: CASSYGWAGTEAFF; d_gene: NA; j_gene: TRBJ1-1; abundance: once; v_gene: TRBV6-5